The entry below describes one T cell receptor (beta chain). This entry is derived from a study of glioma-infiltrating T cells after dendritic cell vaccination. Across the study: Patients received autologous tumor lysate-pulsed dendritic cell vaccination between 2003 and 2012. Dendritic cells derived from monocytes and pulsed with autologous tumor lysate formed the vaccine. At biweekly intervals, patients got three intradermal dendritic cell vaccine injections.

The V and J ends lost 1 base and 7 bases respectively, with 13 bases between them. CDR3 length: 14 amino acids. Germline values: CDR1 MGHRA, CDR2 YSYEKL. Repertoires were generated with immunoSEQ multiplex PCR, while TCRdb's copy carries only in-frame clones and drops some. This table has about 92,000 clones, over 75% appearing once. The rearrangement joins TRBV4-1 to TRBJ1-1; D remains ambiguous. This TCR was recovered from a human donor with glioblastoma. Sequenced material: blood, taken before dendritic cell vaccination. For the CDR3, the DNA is TGCGCCAGCAGCCAAGCCCACGGTAGAGATGAAGCTTTCTTT. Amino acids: CASSQAHGRDEAFF.